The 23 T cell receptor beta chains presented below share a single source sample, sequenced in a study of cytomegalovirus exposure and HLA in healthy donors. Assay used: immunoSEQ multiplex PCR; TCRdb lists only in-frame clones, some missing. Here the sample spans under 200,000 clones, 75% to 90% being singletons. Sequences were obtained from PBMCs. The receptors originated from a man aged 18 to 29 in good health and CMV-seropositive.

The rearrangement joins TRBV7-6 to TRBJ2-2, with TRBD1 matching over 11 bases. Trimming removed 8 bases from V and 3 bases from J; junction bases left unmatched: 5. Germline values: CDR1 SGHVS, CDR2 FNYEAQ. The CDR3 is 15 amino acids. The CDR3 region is CASRRTGGDTGELFF. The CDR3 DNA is TGTGCCAGCCGAAGGACAGGGGGCGACACCGGGGAGCTGTTTTTT.

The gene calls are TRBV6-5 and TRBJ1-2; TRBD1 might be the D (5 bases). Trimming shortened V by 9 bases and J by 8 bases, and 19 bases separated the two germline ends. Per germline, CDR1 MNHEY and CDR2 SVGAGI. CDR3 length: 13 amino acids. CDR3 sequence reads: CASTDSNLWGYTF. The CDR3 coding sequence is TGTGCCAGTACTGACAGCAACCTATGGGGCTACACCTTC.

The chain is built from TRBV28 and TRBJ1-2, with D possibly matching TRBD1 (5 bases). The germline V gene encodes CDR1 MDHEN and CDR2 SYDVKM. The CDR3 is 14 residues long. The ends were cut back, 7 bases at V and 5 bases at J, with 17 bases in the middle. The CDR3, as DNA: TGTGCCAGCACCCGGACATTTAGAGGATATGGCTACACCTTC. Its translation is CASTRTFRGYGYTF.

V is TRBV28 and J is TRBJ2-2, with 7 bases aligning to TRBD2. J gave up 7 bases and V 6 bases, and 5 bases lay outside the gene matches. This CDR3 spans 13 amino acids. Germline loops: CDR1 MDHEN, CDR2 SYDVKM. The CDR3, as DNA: TGTGCCAGCAGCTCGGGACTAATCGGGGAGCTGTTTTTT. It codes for CASSSGLIGELFF. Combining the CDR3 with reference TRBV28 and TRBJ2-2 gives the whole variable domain DVKVTQSSRYLVKRTGEKVFLECVQDMDHENMFWYRQDPGLGLRLIYFSYDVKMKEKGDIPEGYSVSREKKERFSLILESASTNQTSMYLCASSSGLIGELFFGEGSRLTVL.

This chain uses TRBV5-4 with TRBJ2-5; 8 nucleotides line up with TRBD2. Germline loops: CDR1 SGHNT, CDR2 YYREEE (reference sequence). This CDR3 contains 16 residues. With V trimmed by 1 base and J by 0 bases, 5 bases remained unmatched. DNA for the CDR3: TGTGCCAGCAGCTTGATGTGGCGGGAGGACCAAGAGACCCAGTACTTC. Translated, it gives CASSLMWREDQETQYF.

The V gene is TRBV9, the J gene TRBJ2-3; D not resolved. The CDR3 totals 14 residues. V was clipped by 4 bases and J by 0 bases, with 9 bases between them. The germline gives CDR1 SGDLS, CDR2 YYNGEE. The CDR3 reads CASSPPHSTDTQYF. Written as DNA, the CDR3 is TGTGCCAGCAGCCCCCCACATAGCACAGATACGCAGTATTTT. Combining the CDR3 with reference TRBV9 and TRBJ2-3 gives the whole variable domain DSGVTQTPKHLITATGQRVTLRCSPRSGDLSVYWYQQSLDQGLQFLIQYYNGEERAKGNILERFSAQQFPDLHSELNLSSLELGDSALYFCASSPPHSTDTQYFGPGTRLTVL.

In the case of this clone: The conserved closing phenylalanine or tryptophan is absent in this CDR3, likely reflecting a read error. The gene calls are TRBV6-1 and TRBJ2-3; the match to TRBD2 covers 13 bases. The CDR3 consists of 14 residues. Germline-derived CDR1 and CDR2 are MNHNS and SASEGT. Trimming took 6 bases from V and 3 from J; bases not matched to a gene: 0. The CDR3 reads CASRTSGRTDTQYS. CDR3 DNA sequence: TGTGCCAGCAGGACTAGCGGGAGGACAGATACGCAGTATTCT.

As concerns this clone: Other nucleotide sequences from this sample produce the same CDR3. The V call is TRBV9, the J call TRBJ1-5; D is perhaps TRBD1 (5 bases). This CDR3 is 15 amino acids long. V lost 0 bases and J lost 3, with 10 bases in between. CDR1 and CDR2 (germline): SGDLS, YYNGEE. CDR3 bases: TGTGCCAGCAGCGTAGGTGACAGAGACAATCAGCCCCAGCATTTT. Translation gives CASSVGDRDNQPQHF.

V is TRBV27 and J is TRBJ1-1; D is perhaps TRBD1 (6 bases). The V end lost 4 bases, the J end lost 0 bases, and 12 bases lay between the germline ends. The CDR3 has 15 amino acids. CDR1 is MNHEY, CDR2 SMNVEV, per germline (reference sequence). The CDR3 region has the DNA TGTGCCAGCAGTTCCACCAGGGGCCTGAACACTGAAGCTTTCTTT. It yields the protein CASSSTRGLNTEAFF.

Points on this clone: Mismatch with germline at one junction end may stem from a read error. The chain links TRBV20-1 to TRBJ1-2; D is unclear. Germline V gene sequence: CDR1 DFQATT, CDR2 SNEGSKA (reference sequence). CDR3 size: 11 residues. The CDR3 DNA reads TGCAGTGCTAGAGACCTTCTTAAACACGCCTTC. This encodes CSARDLLKHAF.

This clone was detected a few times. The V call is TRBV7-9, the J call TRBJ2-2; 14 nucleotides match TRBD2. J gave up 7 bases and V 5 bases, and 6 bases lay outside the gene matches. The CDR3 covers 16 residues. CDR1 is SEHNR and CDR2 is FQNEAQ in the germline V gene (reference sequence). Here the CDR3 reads CASSARTSGRIGELFF. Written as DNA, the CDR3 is TGTGCCAGCAGCGCCAGGACTAGCGGGAGGATCGGGGAGCTGTTTTTT. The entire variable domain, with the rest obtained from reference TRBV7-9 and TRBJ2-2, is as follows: DTGVSQNPRHKITKRGQNVTFRCDPISEHNRLYWYRQTLGQGPEFLTYFQNEAQLEKSRLLSDRFSAERPKGSFSTLEIQRTEQGDSAMYLCASSARTSGRIGELFFGEGSRLTVL.

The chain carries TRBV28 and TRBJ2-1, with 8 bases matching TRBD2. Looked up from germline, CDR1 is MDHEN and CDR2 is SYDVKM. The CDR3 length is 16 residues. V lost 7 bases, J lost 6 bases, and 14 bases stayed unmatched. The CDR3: CASIGYESGRINEQFF. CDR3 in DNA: TGTGCCAGCATCGGGTACGAAAGCGGGAGAATCAATGAGCAGTTCTTC.

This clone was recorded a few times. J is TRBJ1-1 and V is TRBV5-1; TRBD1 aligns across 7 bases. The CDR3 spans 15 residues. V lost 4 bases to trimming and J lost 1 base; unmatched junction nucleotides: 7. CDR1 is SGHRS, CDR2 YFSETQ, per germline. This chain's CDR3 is CASSQTGNQNTEAFF. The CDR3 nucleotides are TGCGCCAGCAGCCAGACAGGGAACCAGAACACTGAAGCTTTCTTT.

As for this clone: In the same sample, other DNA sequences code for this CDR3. The CDR3 region has the DNA TGTGCCTGGAGTACGGGCTCCTACGAGCAGTACTTC. It translates to CAWSTGSYEQYF. The rearrangement joins TRBV30 to TRBJ2-7; D uncertain. The V gene's germline CDR1 is GTSNPN and CDR2 SVGIG (reference sequence). The germline V and J ends were trimmed by 2 bases and 0 bases, with 5 bases remaining between them. The CDR3 contains 12 residues.

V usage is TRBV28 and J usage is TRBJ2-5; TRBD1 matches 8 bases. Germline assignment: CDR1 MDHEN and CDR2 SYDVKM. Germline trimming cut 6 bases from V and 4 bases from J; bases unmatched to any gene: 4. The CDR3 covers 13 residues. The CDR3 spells CASRLTGAETQYF. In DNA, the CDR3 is TGTGCCAGCAGGCTGACAGGGGCAGAGACCCAGTACTTC.

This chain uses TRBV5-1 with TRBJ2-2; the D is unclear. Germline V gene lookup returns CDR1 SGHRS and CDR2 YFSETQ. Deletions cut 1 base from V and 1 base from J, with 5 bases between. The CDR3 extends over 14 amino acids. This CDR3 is CASSLFLNTGELFF. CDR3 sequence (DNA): TGCGCCAGCAGCTTGTTTCTGAACACCGGGGAGCTGTTTTTT.

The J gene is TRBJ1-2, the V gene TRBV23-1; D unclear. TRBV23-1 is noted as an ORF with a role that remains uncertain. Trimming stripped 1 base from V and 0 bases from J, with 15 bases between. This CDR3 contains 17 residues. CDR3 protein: CASSQFPWRTSNYGYTF. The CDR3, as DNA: TGCGCCAGCAGTCAATTCCCATGGCGGACTTCTAACTATGGCTACACCTTC.

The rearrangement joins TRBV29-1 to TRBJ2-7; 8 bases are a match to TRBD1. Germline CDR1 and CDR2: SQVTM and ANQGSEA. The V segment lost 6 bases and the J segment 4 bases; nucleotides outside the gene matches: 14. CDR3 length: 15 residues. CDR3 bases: TGCAGCGTGGAGCCCCTGACAGGGGTAGAGTACGAGCAGTACTTC. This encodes CSVEPLTGVEYEQYF.

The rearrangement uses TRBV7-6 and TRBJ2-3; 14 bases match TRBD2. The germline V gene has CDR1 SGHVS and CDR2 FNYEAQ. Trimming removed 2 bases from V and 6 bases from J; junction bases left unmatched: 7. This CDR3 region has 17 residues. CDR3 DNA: TGTGCCAGCAGCTTACCCTCTGGACTAGCGGGAGGTGATACGCAGTATTTT. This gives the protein CASSLPSGLAGGDTQYF.

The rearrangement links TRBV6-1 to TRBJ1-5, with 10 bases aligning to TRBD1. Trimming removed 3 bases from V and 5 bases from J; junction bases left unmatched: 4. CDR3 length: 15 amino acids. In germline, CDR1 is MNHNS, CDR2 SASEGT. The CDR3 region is CASSDRDRGDQPQHF. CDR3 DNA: TGTGCCAGCAGTGACCGGGACAGGGGTGATCAGCCCCAGCATTTT.

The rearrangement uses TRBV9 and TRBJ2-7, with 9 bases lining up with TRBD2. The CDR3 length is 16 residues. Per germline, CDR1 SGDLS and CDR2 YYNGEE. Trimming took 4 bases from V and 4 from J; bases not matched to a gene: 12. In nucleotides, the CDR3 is TGTGCCAGCAGCCCCGCGGCGGGAGGGTCCTATTACGAGCAGTACTTC. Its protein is CASSPAAGGSYYEQYF. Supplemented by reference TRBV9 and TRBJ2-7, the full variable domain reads DSGVTQTPKHLITATGQRVTLRCSPRSGDLSVYWYQQSLDQGLQFLIQYYNGEERAKGNILERFSAQQFPDLHSELNLSSLELGDSALYFCASSPAAGGSYYEQYFGPGTRLTVT.

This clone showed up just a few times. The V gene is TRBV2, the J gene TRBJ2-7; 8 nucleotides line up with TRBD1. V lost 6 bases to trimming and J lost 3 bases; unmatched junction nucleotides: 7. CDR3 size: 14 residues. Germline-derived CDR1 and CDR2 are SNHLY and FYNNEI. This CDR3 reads CASSGQGLVYEQYF. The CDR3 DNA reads TGTGCCAGCAGCGGACAGGGCCTAGTCTACGAGCAGTACTTC.

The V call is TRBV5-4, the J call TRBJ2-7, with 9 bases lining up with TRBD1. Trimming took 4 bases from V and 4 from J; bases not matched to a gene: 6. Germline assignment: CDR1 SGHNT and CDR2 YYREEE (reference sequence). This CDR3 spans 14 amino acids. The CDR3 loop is CASSPGTGTYEQYF. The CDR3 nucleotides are TGTGCCAGCAGCCCCGGGACAGGGACTTACGAGCAGTACTTC.